This TCR beta chain was recorded in a study of identical twins. This clonotype was seen a handful of times. TCRdb ran MiXCR on the 5' RACE reads and lists one entry per CDR3 protein. Among hundreds of thousands of distinct CDR3 sequences listed, 9% to 15% were seen once. V gave up 8 bases and J gave up 2 bases, with 14 bases separating them. CDR3 size: 14 residues. Germline V CDR1 and CDR2: SNHLY, FYNNEI. This sample also belongs to another study, concerning yellow fever vaccine responses in identical twins.

The source of this sequence is a woman aged 18-29 years in good health. What was sequenced was PBMCs. The chain has TRBV2 and TRBJ2-3, with D perhaps matching TRBD1 or TRBD2 (6 bases each). CDR3 in amino acids: CASEEGENTDTQYF. DNA for the CDR3: TGTGCCAGCGAGGAGGGGGAGAACACAGATACGCAGTATTTT. Filled out from reference TRBV2 and TRBJ2-3, the complete variable domain reads EPEVTQTPSHQVTQMGQEVILRCVPISNHLYFYWYRQILGQKVEFLVSFYNNEISEKSEIFDDQFSVERPDGSNFTLKIRSTKLEDSAMYFCASEEGENTDTQYFGPGTRLTVL.